The entry below describes one T cell receptor beta chain. This specimen comes from a study of T cell clones after liver transplantation. Overall study context: Immunosuppression withdrawal was tried within 2 years after liver transplantation in this trial. Standard immunosuppression, with no induction, continued until 12-24 months after transplant.

CDR3 length: 16 residues. Trimming cost V 1 base and J 4 bases; bases outside gene matches: 7. In germline, CDR1 is SGHTA, CDR2 FQGNSA. The assay was immunoSEQ multiplex PCR, and TCRdb's table has in-frame clones only and misses some. The sample has roughly 80,000 clones; less than 90% are singletons. The sequencing here drew on CD4+ T cells from blood, taken at the 22-month timepoint. The genes are TRBV7-2 and TRBJ2-3; 8 bases map to TRBD2. The sequence came from a human patient who received a liver transplant. Some T cells here may be from the graft donor. For the CDR3, the DNA is TGTGCCAGCAGCTTAGATGGCGGGGGGACGCCAGATACGCAGTATTTT. It encodes CASSLDGGGTPDTQYF.